The sequence of this T cell receptor (beta chain) was determined in a study of blood T cell repertoires in COVID-19. At the level of the study: The study drew acute and convalescent COVID-19 samples from the United States, Italy and Spain. Nucleic acid was either cDNA or gDNA, and it came from T cells, B-cell-depleted T cells, or PBMCs.

There are a few counts of this clone. Seattle patient enrollment occurred during active infection, with longitudinal follow-up thereafter. V gave up 5 bases and J gave up 10 bases; unmatched junction bases: 9. The CDR3 covers 14 residues. The germline CDR1 and CDR2 sequences are LNHDA and SQIVND (reference sequence). The data were produced by immunoSEQ multiplex PCR, yet TCRdb's version contains in-frame clones alone and is incomplete. The table records tens of thousands of clones, around 77% of them present only once. The V gene is TRBV19, the J gene TRBJ1-4; 8 bases are a match to TRBD1. This TCR was recovered from a man in his 70s with COVID-19, enrolled during active disease. The sequencing sample was made of peripheral blood. The CDR3 loop reads CASSARDRTVKLFF. The CDR3 DNA follows: TGTGCCAGTAGTGCCCGGGACAGGACAGTAAAACTGTTTTTT.